What follows are 27 T cell receptor beta chains derived from one specimen sequenced in a study of cytomegalovirus exposure and HLA in healthy donors. Vbeta (60) and Jbeta (13) primers were used in the PCR. Assay: immunoSEQ multiplex PCR; the TCRdb copy retains only in-frame clones and omits some. In the table there are roughly 52,000 clones, approximately 52% of which are singletons. Specimen: PBMCs. Receptor source: a human donor in good health.

A word on this clone: One end of the junction does not line up with germline, which may come from a read error. Here the CDR3 reads CSSSSGGGEQYF. As DNA, the CDR3 is TGTTCCAGCAGCTCAGGGGGCGGCGAGCAGTACTTC. This chain connects TRBV7-9 to TRBJ2-7, with 8 positions matching TRBD1. CDR1 is SEHNR and CDR2 is FQNEAQ in the germline V gene (reference sequence). The CDR3 loop spans 12 amino acids.

The chain recombines TRBV5-5 with TRBJ2-7; perhaps TRBD1 as D (8 bases). Germline V gives CDR1 SGHKS, CDR2 YYEKEE (reference sequence). The length of the CDR3 is 13 residues. Trimming removed 4 bases at V and 4 bases at J, with 12 bases between. The CDR3 loop reads CASSTGGGYEQYF. The CDR3 DNA reads TGTGCCAGCAGCACAGGGGGGGGGTACGAGCAGTACTTC. Together with reference TRBV5-5 and TRBJ2-7, the CDR3 gives the full variable domain: DAGVTQSPTHLIKTRGQQVTLRCSPISGHKSVSWYQQVLGQGPQFIFQYYEKEERGRGNFPDRFSARQFPNYSSELNVNALLLGDSALYLCASSTGGGYEQYFGPGTRLTVT.

This sequence joins TRBV25-1 and TRBJ2-7, with a weak D call TRBD1 (5 bases). Germline V gene lookup returns CDR1 MGHDK and CDR2 SYGVNS. The V gene lost 2 bases and the J gene lost 7 bases, with 21 bases spanning the gap. CDR3 length: 16 residues. Here the CDR3 reads CASSEGWQGPLGEQYF. The CDR3 nucleotides are TGTGCCAGCAGTGAAGGGTGGCAGGGCCCCCTCGGGGAGCAGTACTTC.

The genes are TRBV5-1 and TRBJ2-2; possibly TRBD1 for D (5 bases). The germline V and J ends were trimmed by 8 bases and 3 bases, with 11 bases remaining between them. Germline V CDR1 and CDR2: SGHRS, YFSETQ. This CDR3 is 13 amino acids long. The CDR3 loop reads CASSQAYTGELFF. The CDR3 DNA reads TGCGCCAGTTCACAGGCCTACACCGGGGAGCTGTTTTTT.

The chain employs TRBV21-1 and TRBJ2-7; TRBD1 is taken as the D call from the table, unchecked against the DNA. TRBV21-1 is listed as a pseudogene. The CDR3 extends over 19 amino acids. The DNA for the CDR3 is TGTGCCAGCAGCATCTGTACCGTTGTCGGGGGACAGGGATACTACGAGCAGTACTTC. It translates to CASSICTVVGGQGYYEQYF.

The sample holds a few counts of this clone. The genes are TRBV7-8 and TRBJ1-1; D gene ambiguous. Germline assignment: CDR1 SGHVS and CDR2 FQNEAQ. The CDR3 consists of 14 residues. Trimming took 3 bases from V and 8 from J, leaving 16 bases between them. The CDR3 DNA sequence: TGTGCCAGCAGCTTCGCGGGAACGGGAGGGGAAGCTTTCTTT. Amino acid sequence: CASSFAGTGGEAFF.

J is TRBJ1-5 and V is TRBV5-4, with a weak D call TRBD1 (6 bases). The CDR3 covers 14 residues. Trimming removed 3 bases at V and 1 base at J, with 8 bases between. Germline lookup yields CDR1 SGHNT and CDR2 YYREEE (reference sequence). The CDR3 loop reads CASSSDRSNQPQHF. In nucleotides, the CDR3 is TGTGCCAGCAGCTCGGACAGAAGCAATCAGCCCCAGCATTTT. The full variable domain, in which reference TRBV5-4 and TRBJ1-5 provide the parts outside the CDR3, is ETGVTQSPTHLIKTRGQQVTLRCSSQSGHNTVSWYQQALGQGPQFIFQYYREEENGRGNFPPRFSGLQFPNYSSELNVNALELDDSALYLCASSSDRSNQPQHFGDGTRLSIL.

The CDR3 DNA sequence: TGTGCCTGGAGTGGGGGCGGGGGCACTGAAGCTTTCTTT. This gives the protein CAWSGGGGTEAFF. The rearrangement links TRBV30 to TRBJ1-1; TRBD1 is a possible D gene (5 bases). V was clipped by 1 base and J by 4 bases, with 10 bases between them. The germline CDR1 and CDR2 sequences are GTSNPN and SVGIG (reference sequence). The CDR3 extends over 13 amino acids.

The rearrangement uses TRBV15 and TRBJ1-2; D not certain. Per germline, CDR1 LNHNV and CDR2 YYDKDF (reference sequence). V was pared by 1 base and J by 8 bases, with 14 bases between. The CDR3 consists of 14 residues. CDR3 DNA: TGTGCCACCAGCAGAGCTCCCGAGAGGTTAGGCTACACCTTC. Translated, it gives CATSRAPERLGYTF.

In this sample, this clone turned up many times. V gene TRBV5-1 combines with J gene TRBJ2-1; D remains unclear. V lost 2 bases and J lost 3, with 6 bases in between. Germline CDR1 is SGHRS and CDR2 is YFSETQ. The CDR3 covers 13 residues. For the CDR3, the DNA is TGCGCCAGCAGCTTCGTCTACTACAATGAGCAGTTCTTC. Translation: CASSFVYYNEQFF.

The J gene is TRBJ1-1, the V gene TRBV28; TRBD1 agrees at 8 bases. Germline CDR1 MDHEN, CDR2 SYDVKM. This CDR3 region has 14 residues. The V gene end was trimmed by 5 bases and the J gene end by 0 bases; junction bases not matched to a gene: 2. In DNA form, the CDR3 reads TGTGCCAGCAGTCCGGACAGGGTGAACACTGAAGCTTTCTTT. This codes for CASSPDRVNTEAFF.

This sequence joins TRBV7-8 and TRBJ2-4; TRBD1 is a possible D gene (6 bases). Trimming stripped 0 bases from V and 1 base from J, with 13 bases between. CDR3 size: 17 residues. Germline V gives CDR1 SGHVS, CDR2 FQNEAQ. The CDR3 is CASSLAQGTWAKNIQYF. DNA for the CDR3: TGTGCCAGCAGCTTAGCGCAGGGGACCTGGGCCAAAAACATTCAGTACTTC.

The V call is TRBV19, the J call TRBJ2-7; tentatively, D is TRBD2 (5 bases). CDR1 is LNHDA, CDR2 SQIVND, per germline (reference sequence). V was clipped by 3 bases and J by 4 bases, with 7 bases between them. The CDR3 runs 12 residues. CDR3 nucleotide sequence: TGTGCCAGTAGTATCGGAGGTTACGAGCAGTACTTC. Translated: CASSIGGYEQYF.

Regarding this clone: At one end, the junction sequence differs from germline, possibly due to a read error. V and J are TRBV27 and TRBJ1-2; 10 bases map to TRBD1. Per the germline V gene, CDR1 is MNHEY and CDR2 is SMNVEV (reference sequence). CDR3 length: 12 residues. The CDR3 DNA sequence: TGTGCCAGCAGGACAGGGGGCCAAGGCTACCCCTTC. Translating gives CASRTGGQGYPF.

The chain carries TRBV5-4 and TRBJ1-6; 8 nucleotides align to TRBD1. With 4 bases clipped from V and 10 bases from J, the junction kept 7 bases outside the gene matches. The length of the CDR3 is 14 residues. The germline CDR1 and CDR2 sequences are SGHNT and YYREEE (reference sequence). The CDR3 DNA follows: TGTGCCAGCAGCCTGACAGGGGTAAGGTCACCCCTCCACTTT. This codes for CASSLTGVRSPLHF.

V usage is TRBV5-4 and J usage is TRBJ2-2; 7 bases fit TRBD2. The germline gives CDR1 SGHNT, CDR2 YYREEE (reference sequence). V trimming: 0 bases; J trimming: 2 bases; junction bases outside the gene matches: 7. This CDR3 region has 17 residues. CDR3 DNA sequence: TGTGCCAGCAGCTTGGCCGGGCTAGCGGTAAACACCGGGGAGCTGTTTTTT. It is translated as CASSLAGLAVNTGELFF.

The rearrangement uses TRBV7-3 and TRBJ2-7, with 7 bases identical to TRBD1. Germline V gene data show CDR1 as SGHTA and CDR2 as FQGTGA. The CDR3 is 13 residues long. The V segment lost 5 bases and the J segment 6 bases; nucleotides outside the gene matches: 7. The CDR3, as DNA: TGTGCCAGCAGCGTAGGGACAGTGGGCGAGCAGTACTTC. Residues: CASSVGTVGEQYF.

V and J are TRBV27 and TRBJ1-2, with 11 bases matching TRBD1. The V and J ends lost 5 bases and 7 bases, in that order; junction bases with no gene match: 9. Per germline, CDR1 MNHEY and CDR2 SMNVEV (reference sequence). The CDR3 extends over 15 amino acids. CDR3 loop: CASSPPGQGVVGYTF. Here the CDR3 DNA reads TGTGCCAGCAGTCCACCGGGACAGGGGGTTGTTGGCTACACCTTC.

This clone was seen a few times. V and J are TRBV6-1 and TRBJ1-5, with D possibly matching TRBD1 (5 bases). Germline V gene sequence: CDR1 MNHNS, CDR2 SASEGT. This CDR3 has 12 residues. Trimming stripped 6 bases from V and 6 bases from J, with 9 bases between. DNA for the CDR3: TGTGCCAGCAGCTCAGGGTTTCAGCCCCAGCATTTT. It codes for CASSSGFQPQHF.

The chain combines TRBV5-1 with TRBJ1-4; D remains unclear. V lost 0 bases and J lost 1, with 7 bases in between. The germline V gene encodes CDR1 SGHRS and CDR2 YFSETQ. The CDR3 totals 15 residues. As DNA, the CDR3 is TGCGCCAGCAGCTTGGGCGGGAGAACTAATGAAAAACTGTTTTTT. Translation: CASSLGGRTNEKLFF.

The chain is built from TRBV29-1 and TRBJ2-1; D is possibly TRBD1 (6 bases). The CDR3 is made up of 15 amino acids. Deletions cut 0 bases from V and 7 bases from J, with 16 bases between. Germline assignment: CDR1 SQVTM and CDR2 ANQGSEA. CDR3 sequence (DNA): TGCAGCGTTGAAGAGTGGGCAGGGGCGACAAATGAGCAGTTCTTC. Its protein product is CSVEEWAGATNEQFF.

V gene TRBV11-2 combines with J gene TRBJ1-5; 8 bases are a match to TRBD1. There are 15 residues in the CDR3. V dropped 5 bases and J dropped 2; count of bases not matched to a gene: 5. CDR1 SGHAT and CDR2 FQNNGV come from the germline V gene. CDR3: CASSTGGTGNQPQHF. The CDR3 coding sequence is TGTGCCAGCAGCACAGGGGGTACGGGCAATCAGCCCCAGCATTTT.

This clone showed up just once. The chain couples TRBV9 to TRBJ1-3; 7 positions agree with TRBD1. CDR3 size: 16 residues. With 1 base clipped from V and 0 bases from J, the junction kept 4 bases outside the gene matches. CDR1 is SGDLS and CDR2 is YYNGEE in the germline V gene. The CDR3 region is CASSVRGLNSGNTIYF. DNA for the CDR3: TGTGCCAGCAGCGTAAGGGGGCTTAACTCTGGAAACACCATATATTTT.

Note on this clone: An end of the junction does not agree with germline; a read error may underlie this. This chain uses TRBV7-2 with TRBJ1-1; the D is unclear. The length of the CDR3 is 15 residues. Per germline, CDR1 SGHTA and CDR2 FQGNSA. The CDR3 is CASSFGSTMNTKAFF. CDR3 nucleotides: TGTGCCAGCAGCTTTGGTAGCACCATGAACACTAAAGCTTTCTTT.

This clone was detected a few times. The chain joins TRBV7-9 to TRBJ2-1; D ambiguous. The CDR3 is made up of 17 amino acids. V shed 7 bases and J shed 0 bases, with 19 bases lying between them. Germline CDR1 is SEHNR and CDR2 is FQNEAQ (reference sequence). In DNA form, the CDR3 reads TGTGCCAGCACCCGTCGCCCCGGAGAAAGCTCCTACAATGAGCAGTTCTTC. It yields the protein CASTRRPGESSYNEQFF.

This chain uses TRBV6-4 with TRBJ2-6; 7 bases line up with TRBD1. CDR3 length: 17 residues. Germline V gene lookup returns CDR1 MRHNA and CDR2 SNTAGT. V was pared by 4 bases and J by 0 bases, with 6 bases of the junction left unmatched. This CDR3 reads CASSARTGLSGANVLTF. The CDR3, as DNA: TGTGCCAGCAGTGCTCGGACAGGACTCTCTGGGGCCAACGTCCTGACTTTC.

The gene calls are TRBV5-1 and TRBJ2-7; 7 bases are a match to TRBD1. V lost 3 bases and J lost 5; bases outside the gene matches: 5. Germline V lookup: CDR1 SGHRS, CDR2 YFSETQ. The CDR3 totals 13 residues. This CDR3 reads CASSSYRGNEQYF. CDR3 nucleotide sequence: TGCGCCAGCAGCTCGTACAGGGGAAACGAGCAGTACTTC.